This TCR beta chain appears in the sequencing data of a study of pediatric ulcerative colitis (dated by TCRdb to the late 2010s). About the full investigation: Of the ulcerative colitis patients, seven had pancolitis and two had left-sided colitis, and histology in every patient was consistent with ulcerative colitis. From nine newly diagnosed, treatment-naive pediatric ulcerative colitis patients and a few non-IBD control children, paired blood and rectal samples were collected. By Pediatric Ulcerative Colitis Activity Index, mild disease was classified in two patients, moderate disease in four and acute severe colitis in three. What the authors observed across the whole study: Two rectal CDR3 clonotypes were present in all ulcerative colitis patients and in none of the controls. Controls, mild-moderate and acute severe colitis patients were separated by rectal repertoire features, and reduced rectal diversity due to clonal expansions was observed in acute severe colitis. Blood-derived T cells may have been included in rectal pinch biopsies, especially in patients with overt colitis. Because the repertoires came from total lymphocyte DNA, rare subsets such as regulatory T cells may have patterns that are not reflected. Only four individuals were included in the healthy control group, which was small. Autologous blood-rectal clonal overlap was significantly higher in ulcerative colitis patients than in controls, suggesting increased T cell trafficking to inflamed tissue. For technical reasons, the blood samples of a couple of patients yielded substantially fewer templates, so those samples were excluded from the blood-rectal overlap analysis.

A few counts support this clone. Its target antigen remains unknown. A read error may account for a junction end that differs from germline. During colonoscopy, one to two pinch biopsies were obtained from the rectum for research purposes. Ulcerative colitis patients had received no immunosuppressive medication before the diagnostic colonoscopy. Before DNA was isolated, the rectal biopsies underwent proteinase K digestion. The Wizard kit (Promega) was used to extract genomic DNA from both blood and intestinal samples. Through the immunoSEQ TRB Survey service, multiplex V and J primers were used to amplify rearranged CDR3 beta regions from genomic DNA. To keep depth equal across samples, survey-level sequencing depth of up to 500,000 reads per sample was applied. Libraries were purified, pooled and sequenced on Illumina technology. Concerning the study's data processing: immunoSEQ online tools were used for productive clonality, sample overlap, pairwise scatters, CDR3 beta length, V/D/J gene usage and productiveness. Calculated diversity was defined as the number of unique rearrangements divided by total templates, multiplied by 100, and Shannon and Simpson indices were computed as well. Z-score normalized data were analyzed by principal component analysis with the R prcomp function and the ggbiplot package. Blood-rectal clonal overlap within each subject was quantified with Morisita's index. TCRdb carries this immuneACCESS record with in-frame sequences only. Its versions omit some clonotypes, under half of them owing to an unresolved V gene in the studies checked, with the rest unexplained. The V and J calls and clone size come from that table; D and trimming were worked out from the DNA. Within this sample are roughly 49,000 clones, with over 70% of them counted one time only. Clones ranked in the top ten supply over 3% of the sample.

The sequencing sample was made of gut tissue. The sequence came from a girl under 18 with moderate ulcerative colitis.

The CDR3 region: CGQGADSPGEKLFF. The nucleotide sequence reads TGCGGACAGGGGGCAGATTCCCCAGGTGAAAAACTGTTTTTT. The chain couples TRBV30 to TRBJ1-4, with 11 bases in between that match TRBD1. There are 14 amino acids in the CDR3, from cysteine to phenylalanine inclusive. Only the CDR3 portion is preserved as DNA: 42 bases, with reading frame beginning at the first base. The germline V gene encodes CDR1 GTSNPN and CDR2 SVGIG (reference sequence).